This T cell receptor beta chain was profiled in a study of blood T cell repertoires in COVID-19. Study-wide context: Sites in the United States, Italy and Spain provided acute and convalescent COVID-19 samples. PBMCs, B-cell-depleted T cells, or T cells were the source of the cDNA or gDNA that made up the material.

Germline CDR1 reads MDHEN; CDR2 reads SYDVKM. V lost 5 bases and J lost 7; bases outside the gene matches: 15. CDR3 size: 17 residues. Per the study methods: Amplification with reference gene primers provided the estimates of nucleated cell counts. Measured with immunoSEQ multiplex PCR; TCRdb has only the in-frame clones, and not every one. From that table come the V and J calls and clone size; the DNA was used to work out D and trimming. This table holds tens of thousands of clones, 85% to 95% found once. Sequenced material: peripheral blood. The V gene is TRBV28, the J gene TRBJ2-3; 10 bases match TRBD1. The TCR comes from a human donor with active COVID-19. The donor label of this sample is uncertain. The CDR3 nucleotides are TGTGCCAGCAGTCATCGTTTCCGGGACAGGGGCTTTCATACGCAGTATTTT. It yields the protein CASSHRFRDRGFHTQYF.